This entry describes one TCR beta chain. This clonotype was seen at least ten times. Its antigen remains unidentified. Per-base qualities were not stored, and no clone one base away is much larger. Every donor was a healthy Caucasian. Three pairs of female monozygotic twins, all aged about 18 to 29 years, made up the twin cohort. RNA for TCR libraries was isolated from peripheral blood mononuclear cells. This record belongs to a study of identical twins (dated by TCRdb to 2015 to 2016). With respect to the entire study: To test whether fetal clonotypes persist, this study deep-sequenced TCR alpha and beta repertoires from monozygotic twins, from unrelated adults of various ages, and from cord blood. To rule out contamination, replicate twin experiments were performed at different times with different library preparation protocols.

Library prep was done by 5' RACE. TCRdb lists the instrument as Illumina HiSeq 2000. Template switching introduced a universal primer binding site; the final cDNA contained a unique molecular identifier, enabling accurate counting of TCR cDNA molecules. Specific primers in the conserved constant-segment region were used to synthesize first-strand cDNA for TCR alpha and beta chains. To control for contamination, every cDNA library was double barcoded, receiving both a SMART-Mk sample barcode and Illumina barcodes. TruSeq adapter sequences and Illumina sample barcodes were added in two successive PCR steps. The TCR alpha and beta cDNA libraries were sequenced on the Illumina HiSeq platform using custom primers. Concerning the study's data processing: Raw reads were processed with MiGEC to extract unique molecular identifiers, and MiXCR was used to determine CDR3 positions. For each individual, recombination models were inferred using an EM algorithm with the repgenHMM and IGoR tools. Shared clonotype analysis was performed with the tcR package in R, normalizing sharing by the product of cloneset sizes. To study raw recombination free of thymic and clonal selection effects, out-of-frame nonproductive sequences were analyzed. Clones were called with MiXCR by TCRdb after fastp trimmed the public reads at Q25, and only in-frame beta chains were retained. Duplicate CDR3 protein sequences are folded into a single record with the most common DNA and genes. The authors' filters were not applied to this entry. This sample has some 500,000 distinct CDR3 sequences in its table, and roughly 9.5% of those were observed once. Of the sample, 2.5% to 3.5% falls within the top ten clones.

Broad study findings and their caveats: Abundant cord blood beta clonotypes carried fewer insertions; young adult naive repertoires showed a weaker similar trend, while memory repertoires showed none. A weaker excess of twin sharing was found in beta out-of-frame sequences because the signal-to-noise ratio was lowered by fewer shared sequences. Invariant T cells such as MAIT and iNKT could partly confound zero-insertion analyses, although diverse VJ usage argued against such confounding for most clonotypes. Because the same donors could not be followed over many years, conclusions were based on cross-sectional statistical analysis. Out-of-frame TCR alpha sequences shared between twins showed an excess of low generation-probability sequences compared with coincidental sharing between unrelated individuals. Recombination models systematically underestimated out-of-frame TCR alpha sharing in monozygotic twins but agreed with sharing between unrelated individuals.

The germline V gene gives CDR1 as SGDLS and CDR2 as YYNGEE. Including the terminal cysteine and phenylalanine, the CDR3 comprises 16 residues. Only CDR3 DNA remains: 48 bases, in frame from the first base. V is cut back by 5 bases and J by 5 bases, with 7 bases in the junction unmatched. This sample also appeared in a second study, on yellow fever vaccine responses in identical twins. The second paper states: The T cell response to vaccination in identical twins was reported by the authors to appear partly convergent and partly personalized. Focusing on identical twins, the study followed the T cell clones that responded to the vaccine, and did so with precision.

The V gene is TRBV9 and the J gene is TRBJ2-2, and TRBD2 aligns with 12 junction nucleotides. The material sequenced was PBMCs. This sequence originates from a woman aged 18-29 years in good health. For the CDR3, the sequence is CASRETSGGSTGELFF. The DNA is TGTGCCAGCAGGGAGACTAGCGGGGGATCGACCGGGGAGCTGTTTTTT.